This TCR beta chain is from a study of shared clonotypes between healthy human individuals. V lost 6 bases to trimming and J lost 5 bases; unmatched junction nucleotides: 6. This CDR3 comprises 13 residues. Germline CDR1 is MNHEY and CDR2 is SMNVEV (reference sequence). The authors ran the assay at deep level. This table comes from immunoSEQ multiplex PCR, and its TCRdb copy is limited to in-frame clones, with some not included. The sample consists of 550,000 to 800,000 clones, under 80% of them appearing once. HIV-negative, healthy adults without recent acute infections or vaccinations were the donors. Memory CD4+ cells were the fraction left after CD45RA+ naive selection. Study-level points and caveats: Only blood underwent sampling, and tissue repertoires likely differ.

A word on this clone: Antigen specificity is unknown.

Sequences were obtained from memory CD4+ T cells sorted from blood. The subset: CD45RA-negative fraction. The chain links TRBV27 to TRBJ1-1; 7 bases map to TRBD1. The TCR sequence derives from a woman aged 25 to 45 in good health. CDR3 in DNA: TGTGCCAGCAGACAACAGGGGCCGACTGAAGCTTTCTTT. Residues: CASRQQGPTEAFF.